This TCR beta chain was found in a study of neurological immune-mediated disorders. The CDR3 has 18 amino acids. V lost 4 bases to trimming and J lost 4 bases; unmatched junction nucleotides: 16. Synthesis of cDNA was accomplished via 5'RACE employing 10-nucleotide random UMIs. TCRdb ran MiXCR on the 5' RACE reads and lists one entry per CDR3 protein. The sample yields 25,000 to 35,000 distinct CDR3 sequences, roughly 15% seen once. This clonotype was seen ten or more times. The chain carries TRBV12-3 or TRBV12-4 and TRBJ1-1; 9 bases map to TRBD1. The material sequenced was PBMCs. The clonotype comes from a man aged 70-80 years in good health. The CDR3: CASSSQDRGILGSTEAFF. For the CDR3, the DNA is TGTGCCAGCAGTTCACAGGACAGGGGAATTTTGGGGAGCACTGAAGCTTTCTTT.